The 21 T cell receptor beta chains below all came from one sample that was sequenced in a study of T cell changes during pregnancy in multiple sclerosis. Generated by immunoSEQ multiplex PCR, the TCRdb table keeps only in-frame clones and is missing some. The top ten clones hold about 1.5% of a sample with tens of thousands of clones, approximately 91% of them seen once. Sequences were derived from peripheral blood, sampled in the second trimester of pregnancy. Receptor source: a female donor with multiple sclerosis, enrolled in a pregnancy study.

The table lists this clone with a count of one. The chain recombines TRBV7-8 with TRBJ2-2; 13 nucleotides agree with TRBD2. This CDR3 has 14 amino acids. V gave up 5 bases and J gave up 9 bases; unmatched junction bases: 3. CDR1 and CDR2 (germline): SGHVS, FQNEAQ. The CDR3 protein is CASSPGTSGRELFF. CDR3 DNA sequence: TGTGCCAGCAGCCCAGGGACTAGCGGGAGGGAGCTGTTTTTT.

The J gene is TRBJ1-5, the V gene TRBV5-1; maybe TRBD1 (6 bases). The germline gives CDR1 SGHRS, CDR2 YFSETQ. This CDR3 is 17 amino acids long. The V gene lost 0 bases and the J gene lost 3 bases, with 16 bases spanning the gap. CDR3 amino acids: CASSLELVYRDNQPQHF. The CDR3 DNA reads TGCGCCAGCAGCTTGGAATTAGTGTACAGGGACAATCAGCCCCAGCATTTT.

The J gene is TRBJ2-1, the V gene TRBV6-4, with TRBD2 identical over 11 bases. CDR1 and CDR2 from the germline V gene are MRHNA and SNTAGT. V lost 4 bases and J lost 7; bases outside the gene matches: 6. The CDR3 extends over 15 amino acids. CDR3 nucleotides: TGTGCCAGCAGTGTACTAGCGGGGGAGGGTAATGAGCAGTTCTTC. Its protein is CASSVLAGEGNEQFF.

V and J are TRBV5-1 and TRBJ2-2; D unresolved. The V gene lost 0 bases and the J gene lost 6 bases, with 9 bases spanning the gap. CDR1 SGHRS and CDR2 YFSETQ come from the germline V gene. The CDR3 contains 14 residues. CDR3 sequence: CASSLGPGSGELFF. CDR3 in DNA: TGCGCCAGCAGCTTGGGCCCCGGGTCCGGGGAGCTGTTTTTT. Filled out from reference TRBV5-1 and TRBJ2-2, the complete variable domain reads KAGVTQTPRYLIKTRGQQVTLSCSPISGHRSVSWYQQTPGQGLQFLFEYFSETQRNKGNFPGRFSGRQFSNSRSEMNVSTLELGDSALYLCASSLGPGSGELFFGEGSRLTVL.

This chain joins TRBV10-2 and TRBJ1-2; TRBD1 matches at 8 bases. This CDR3 has 15 residues. The germline V gene has CDR1 WSHSY and CDR2 SAAADI. J lost 4 bases, V lost 4 bases, and 8 bases had no gene match. The DNA of the CDR3 is TGCGCCAGCAGTGGGAGACAGGGGTGTCGCTATGGCTACACCTTC. It translates to CASSGRQGCRYGYTF.

The genes are TRBV9 and TRBJ1-3, with D unresolved. Trimming stripped 3 bases from V and 0 bases from J, with 10 bases between. The CDR3 is 15 residues long. From germline, CDR1 is SGDLS and CDR2 YYNGEE. This CDR3 reads CASSAYGISGNTIYF. For the CDR3, the DNA is TGTGCCAGCAGCGCCTACGGGATCTCTGGAAACACCATATATTTT.

The chain has TRBV19 and TRBJ1-5; 7 bases agree with TRBD1. This CDR3 has 16 residues. V shed 3 bases, J shed 6 bases, and the junction held 11 bases outside the gene matches. CDR1 is LNHDA and CDR2 is SQIVND in the germline V gene (reference sequence). The CDR3 spells CASSIVGRGDGQPQHF. CDR3 sequence (DNA): TGTGCCAGTAGTATTGTCGGCAGGGGGGATGGTCAGCCCCAGCATTTT.

This rearrangement joins TRBV4-3 to TRBJ2-5, with D perhaps TRBD2 (7 bases). The CDR3 length is 14 residues. CDR1 LGHNA and CDR2 YSLEER come from the germline V gene. V lost 1 base to trimming and J lost 4 bases, with 10 bases between them. The CDR3 DNA is TGCGCCAGCAGCCAAGTGAGGGGGGGAGAGACCCAGTACTTC. Translated, it gives CASSQVRGGETQYF.

The rearrangement uses TRBV5-6 and TRBJ2-7; 7 positions match TRBD2. The CDR3 is 13 residues long. Germline V gene data show CDR1 as SGHDT and CDR2 as YYEEEE. The trim removed 5 bases at V and 2 bases at J, leaving 4 bases unmatched. CDR3 region: CASSLSGAYEQYF. The CDR3 nucleotides are TGTGCCAGCAGTTTGAGCGGGGCCTACGAGCAGTACTTC.

The chain recombines TRBV5-1 with TRBJ1-2, with TRBD1 identical over 9 bases. CDR3 length: 14 amino acids. Germline V gene data show CDR1 as SGHRS and CDR2 as YFSETQ. Trimming at V came to 4 bases and at J to 5 bases, leaving 6 bases not matched to a gene. Written as DNA, the CDR3 is TGCGCCAGCAGCATTGAGACAGGGGGGTATGGCTACACCTTC. Translating gives CASSIETGGYGYTF. The complete variable domain, with remaining parts taken from reference TRBV5-1 and TRBJ1-2, reads KAGVTQTPRYLIKTRGQQVTLSCSPISGHRSVSWYQQTPGQGLQFLFEYFSETQRNKGNFPGRFSGRQFSNSRSEMNVSTLELGDSALYLCASSIETGGYGYTFGSGTRLTVV.

The chain couples TRBV7-2 to TRBJ2-3; no clear D gene. Between the trimmed V and J ends, which lost 0 bases and 1 base, there was a span of 11 bases. Germline V CDR1 and CDR2: SGHTA, FQGNSA. The CDR3 consists of 16 residues. The CDR3 DNA follows: TGTGCCAGCAGCTTAGCTCCGGTACTCGGCACAGATACGCAGTATTTT. This codes for CASSLAPVLGTDTQYF.

The J gene is TRBJ2-1, the V gene TRBV30, with no clear D. The germline V gene encodes CDR1 GTSNPN and CDR2 SVGIG (reference sequence). This CDR3 comprises 14 residues. Trimming stripped 4 bases from V and 0 bases from J, with 10 bases between. CDR3 nucleotides: TGTGCCTGGACTCTGGCCCACTCCTACAATGAGCAGTTCTTC. Protein product: CAWTLAHSYNEQFF. Looking up the rest from reference TRBV30 and TRBJ2-1 gives the full variable domain: SQTIHQWPATLVQPVGSPLSLECTVEGTSNPNLYWYRQAAGRGLQLLFYSVGIGQISSEVPQNLSASRPQDRQFILSSKKLLLSDSGFYLCAWTLAHSYNEQFFGPGTRLTVL.

This chain connects TRBV28 to TRBJ2-1; TRBD2 matches at 7 bases. From germline, CDR1 is MDHEN and CDR2 SYDVKM. The CDR3 totals 16 residues. Unmatched junction bases numbered 10, after V lost 2 bases and J lost 6 bases. The DNA of the CDR3 is TGTGCCAGCAGTTTAGGGGGGGTCCGGGGAGTCAATGAGCAGTTCTTC. It yields the protein CASSLGGVRGVNEQFF.

In DNA form, the CDR3 reads TGTGCCAGCAGGGGGGGACTAGACACAGATACGCAGTATTTT. This gives the protein CASRGGLDTDTQYF. The chain joins TRBV2 to TRBJ2-3, with TRBD2 matching 8 bases. J was trimmed by 2 bases and V by 6 bases; bases with no gene match: 4. The germline CDR1 and CDR2 sequences are SNHLY and FYNNEI. The CDR3 contains 14 residues.

The gene calls are TRBV11-2 and TRBJ2-1; TRBD1 matches at 7 bases. This CDR3 spans 13 amino acids. Losses at the gene ends were 4 bases for V and 5 bases for J; bases not matched to a gene: 2. Per the germline V gene, CDR1 is SGHAT and CDR2 is FQNNGV. For the CDR3, the DNA is TGTGCCAGCAGCTGGGACAGCCACAATGAGCAGTTCTTC. This codes for CASSWDSHNEQFF.

The J gene is TRBJ2-7, the V gene TRBV7-8, with D perhaps matching TRBD1 (6 bases). The CDR3 is made up of 15 amino acids. V shed 4 bases and J shed 3 bases, with 16 bases lying between them. The germline CDR1 and CDR2 sequences are SGHVS and FQNEAQ. The DNA for the CDR3 is TGTGCCAGCAGCTGGTATGAGGGGGTAGTCTACGAGCAGTACTTC. Protein: CASSWYEGVVYEQYF.

This clone has only one observation. The J gene is TRBJ1-1, the V gene TRBV27, with D hard to call. The germline V and J ends were trimmed by 1 base and 4 bases, with 19 bases remaining between them. CDR1 MNHEY and CDR2 SMNVEV come from the germline V gene (reference sequence). The CDR3 length is 17 residues. CDR3: CASSLFGRQVIGTEAFF. CDR3 bases: TGTGCCAGCAGTTTATTTGGTCGTCAGGTTATAGGCACTGAAGCTTTCTTT.

The gene calls are TRBV19 and TRBJ1-2; 9 positions agree with TRBD1. This CDR3 is built from 14 residues. The V and J ends lost 5 bases and 2 bases, in that order; junction bases with no gene match: 3. The germline gives CDR1 LNHDA, CDR2 SQIVND (reference sequence). The CDR3 here is CASSATGGNYGYTF. CDR3 nucleotide sequence: TGTGCCAGTAGTGCGACAGGGGGAAACTATGGCTACACCTTC.

The rearrangement links TRBV5-1 to TRBJ1-3; 7 bases fit TRBD1. The CDR3 totals 14 residues. CDR1 SGHRS and CDR2 YFSETQ come from the germline V gene. J gave up 7 bases and V 0 bases, and 4 bases lay outside the gene matches. The CDR3 spells CASSLGDRGNTIYF. The CDR3 nucleotides are TGCGCCAGCAGCTTGGGGGACAGAGGGAACACCATATATTTT.

The rearrangement joins TRBV10-2 to TRBJ2-2; tentatively, D is TRBD1 (5 bases). Trimming shortened V by 0 bases and J by 7 bases, and 18 bases separated the two germline ends. This CDR3 has 17 amino acids. CDR1 WSHSY and CDR2 SAAADI come from the germline V gene. This chain's CDR3 is CASSESRLWTLYGELFF. The CDR3 DNA is TGCGCCAGCAGTGAGTCACGTTTGTGGACACTGTACGGGGAGCTGTTTTTT.

V is TRBV6-1 and J is TRBJ2-1; tentative D call: TRBD2 (5 bases). Between the trimmed V and J ends, which lost 2 bases and 5 bases, there was a span of 13 bases. This CDR3 has 15 residues. CDR1 and CDR2 (germline): MNHNS, SASEGT. CDR3 sequence (DNA): TGTGCCAGCAGTGAACAAGAGGGTAATAACAATGAGCAGTTCTTC. Its protein is CASSEQEGNNNEQFF.